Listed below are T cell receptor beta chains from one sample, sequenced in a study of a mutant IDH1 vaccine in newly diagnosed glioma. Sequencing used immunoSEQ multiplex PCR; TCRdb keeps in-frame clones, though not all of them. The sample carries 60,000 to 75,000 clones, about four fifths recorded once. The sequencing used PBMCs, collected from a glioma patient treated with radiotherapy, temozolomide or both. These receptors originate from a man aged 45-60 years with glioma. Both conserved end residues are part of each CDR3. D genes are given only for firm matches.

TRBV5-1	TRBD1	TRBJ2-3	CASSLYPGQGTDTQYF
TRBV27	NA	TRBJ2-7	CASSLGGYYEQYF
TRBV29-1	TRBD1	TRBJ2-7	CSVDRGDYEQYF
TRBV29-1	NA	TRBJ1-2	CSVGDIAGGYTF
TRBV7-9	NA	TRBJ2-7	CASSLASVTYEQYF
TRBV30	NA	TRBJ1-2	CAFPKRPPLYGYTF
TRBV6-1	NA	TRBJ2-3	CASIEEGVVTDTQYF
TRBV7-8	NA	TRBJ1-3	CASSFPGEPGGNTIYF
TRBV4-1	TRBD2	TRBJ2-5	CASRRAGGQETQYF
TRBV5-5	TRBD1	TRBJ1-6	CASSPVGQGESSPLHF
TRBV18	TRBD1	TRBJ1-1	CASSPRTGENTEAFF
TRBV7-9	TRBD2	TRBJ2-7	CASSPLGGDGGEQYF
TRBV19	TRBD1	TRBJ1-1	CASSLGTGGAFF
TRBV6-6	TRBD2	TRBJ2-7	CASSLAAGGPYEQYF
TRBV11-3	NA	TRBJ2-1	CASSEGGFEQFF
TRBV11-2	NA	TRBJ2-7	CASSLDPLTYAKQYF
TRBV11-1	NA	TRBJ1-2	CASSPGEGYGYTF
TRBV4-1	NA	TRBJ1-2	CASSQDRAVGYGYTF
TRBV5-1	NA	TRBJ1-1	CASSLDGSDGAEAFF
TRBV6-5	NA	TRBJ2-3	CASSSAARGTDTQYF
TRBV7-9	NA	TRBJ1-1	CASRPTGMNTEAFF
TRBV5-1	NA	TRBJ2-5	CASSFWSRVGETQYF
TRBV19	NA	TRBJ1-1	CASSPRQMNTEAFF
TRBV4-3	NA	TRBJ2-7	CASSQERGYEQYF
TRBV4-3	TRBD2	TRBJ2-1	CASSKGEGARGNEQFF
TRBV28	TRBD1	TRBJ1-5	CASKDRGYNQPQHF
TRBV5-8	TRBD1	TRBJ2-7	CASSSWDRGNEQYF
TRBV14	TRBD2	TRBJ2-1	CASSQGLAANEQFF
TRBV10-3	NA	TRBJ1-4	CAISGTVEKLFF
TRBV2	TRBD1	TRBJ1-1	CARAGTGLPGGAFF
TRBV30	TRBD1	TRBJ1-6	CAWRTAGTAVNSPLHF
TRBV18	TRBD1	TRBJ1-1	CASSPGQGGTEAFF
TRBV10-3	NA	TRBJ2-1	CAISARDRGEQFF
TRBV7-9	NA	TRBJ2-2	CASSLVHGANTGELFF
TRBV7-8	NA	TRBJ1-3	CASSLTVRNTIYF
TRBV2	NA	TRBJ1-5	CASRQEWGPQHF
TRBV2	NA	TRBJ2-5	CASSDRAPETQYF
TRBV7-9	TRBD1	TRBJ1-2	CASSRPGQGVGYGYTF
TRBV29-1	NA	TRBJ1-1	CSVVEARNTEAFF
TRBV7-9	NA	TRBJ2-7	CASSLLAVPHEQYF
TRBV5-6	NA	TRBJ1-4	CASSPLQGSLEKLFF
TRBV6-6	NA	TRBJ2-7	CASSPRGGSYEQYF
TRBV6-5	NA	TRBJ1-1	CASSIGEGEAFF
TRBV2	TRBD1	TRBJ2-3	CASSVGDRATDTQYF
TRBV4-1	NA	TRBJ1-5	CASSQEGWGGSNQPQHF
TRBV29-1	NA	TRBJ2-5	CSVAAEYQETQYF
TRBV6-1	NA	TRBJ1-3	CASRGGSGNTIYF
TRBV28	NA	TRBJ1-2	CASSSYWSLRDNGYTF
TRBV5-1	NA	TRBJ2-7	CASSLGRGESEQYF
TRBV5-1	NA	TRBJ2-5	CASSDGQPGETQYF
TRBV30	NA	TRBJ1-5	CAWSGQVNQPQHF
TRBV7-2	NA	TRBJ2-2	CASSFRGGNTGELFF
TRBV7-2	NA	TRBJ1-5	CASSFGGNQPQHF